This T cell receptor beta chain was observed in a study of T cells after yellow fever vaccination. Study information: It was SMART-Seq v4 Ultra Low Input that prepared the fractions with low cell numbers.

TCRdb ran MiXCR on the 5' RACE reads and lists one entry per CDR3 protein. The sample includes about 310,000 distinct CDR3 sequences, roughly 3.5% of them seen just once. The germline V gene encodes CDR1 LGHNA and CDR2 YSLEER. The length of the CDR3 is 16 residues. V dropped 1 base and J dropped 5 bases, with 12 bases sitting between them. This clonotype was counted ten times or more. This sample comprised PBMCs, obtained on the day of the yellow fever booster vaccination. This TCR came from a man younger than 35 who received the YFV17D yellow fever vaccine. J is TRBJ1-6 and V is TRBV4-3; D remains ambiguous. CDR3 nucleotides: TGCGCCAGCAGCCAAGGGTTGCCTAACGATAATTCACCCCTCCACTTT. As protein: CASSQGLPNDNSPLHF.